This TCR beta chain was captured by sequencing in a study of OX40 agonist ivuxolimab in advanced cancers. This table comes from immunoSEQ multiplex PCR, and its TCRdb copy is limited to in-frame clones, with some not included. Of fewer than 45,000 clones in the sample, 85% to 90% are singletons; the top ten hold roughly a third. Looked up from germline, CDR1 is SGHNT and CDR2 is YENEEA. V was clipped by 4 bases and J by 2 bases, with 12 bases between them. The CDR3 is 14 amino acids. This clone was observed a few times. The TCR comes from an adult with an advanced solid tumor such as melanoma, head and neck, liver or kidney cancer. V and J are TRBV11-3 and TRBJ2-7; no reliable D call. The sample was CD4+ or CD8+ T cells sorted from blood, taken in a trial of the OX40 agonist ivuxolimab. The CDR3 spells CASSSRDGAYEQYF. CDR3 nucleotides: TGTGCCAGCAGCTCCCGCGATGGGGCCTACGAGCAGTACTTC.